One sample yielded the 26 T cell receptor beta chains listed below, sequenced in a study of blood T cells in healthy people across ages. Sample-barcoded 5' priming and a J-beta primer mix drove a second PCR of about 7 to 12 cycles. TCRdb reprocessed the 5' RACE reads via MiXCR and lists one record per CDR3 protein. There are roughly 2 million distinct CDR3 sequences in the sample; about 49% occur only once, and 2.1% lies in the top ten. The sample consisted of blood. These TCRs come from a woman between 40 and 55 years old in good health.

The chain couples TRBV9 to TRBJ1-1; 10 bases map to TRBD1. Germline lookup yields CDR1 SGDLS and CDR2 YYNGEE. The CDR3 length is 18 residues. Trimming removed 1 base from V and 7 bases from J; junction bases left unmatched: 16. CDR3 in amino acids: CASSVSGQGSEMHGEAFF. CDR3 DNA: TGTGCCAGCAGCGTATCGGGACAGGGGTCGGAAATGCATGGTGAAGCTTTCTTT.

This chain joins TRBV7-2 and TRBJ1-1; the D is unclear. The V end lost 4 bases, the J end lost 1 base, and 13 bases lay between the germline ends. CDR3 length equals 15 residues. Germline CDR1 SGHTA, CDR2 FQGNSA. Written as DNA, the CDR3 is TGTGCCAGCAGCTCTCTAGGACGGACGAACACTGAAGCTTTCTTT. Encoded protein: CASSSLGRTNTEAFF.

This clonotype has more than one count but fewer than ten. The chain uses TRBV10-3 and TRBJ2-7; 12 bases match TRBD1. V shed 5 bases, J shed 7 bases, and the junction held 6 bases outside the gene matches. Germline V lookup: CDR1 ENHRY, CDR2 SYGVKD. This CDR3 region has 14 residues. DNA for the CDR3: TGTGCCATCAGTCCGGGACAGGGGGCGCGAGAGCAGTACTTC. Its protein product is CAISPGQGAREQYF.

This CDR3 reads CASSEGPGHYEQYF. In nucleotides, the CDR3 is TGTGCCAGCAGTGAAGGCCCAGGACACTACGAGCAGTACTTC. This chain links TRBV6-1 with TRBJ2-7; weak D call: TRBD1 (5 bases). V gave up 1 base and J gave up 3 bases, with 10 bases separating them. Looked up from germline, CDR1 is MNHNS and CDR2 is SASEGT. CDR3 length: 14 amino acids.

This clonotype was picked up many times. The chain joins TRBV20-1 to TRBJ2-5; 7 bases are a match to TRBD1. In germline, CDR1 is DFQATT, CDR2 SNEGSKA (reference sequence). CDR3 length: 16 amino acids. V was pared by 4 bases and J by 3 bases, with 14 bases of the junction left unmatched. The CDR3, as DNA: TGCAGTGCTACAATTCTTCGACAGGGAGAGGAAGAGACCCAGTACTTC. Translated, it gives CSATILRQGEEETQYF.

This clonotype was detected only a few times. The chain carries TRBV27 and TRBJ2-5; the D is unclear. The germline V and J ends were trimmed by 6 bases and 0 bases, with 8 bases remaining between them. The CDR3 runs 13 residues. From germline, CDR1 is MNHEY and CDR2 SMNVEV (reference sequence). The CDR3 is CASRPVYQETQYF. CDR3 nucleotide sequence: TGTGCCAGCAGGCCAGTGTACCAAGAGACCCAGTACTTC.

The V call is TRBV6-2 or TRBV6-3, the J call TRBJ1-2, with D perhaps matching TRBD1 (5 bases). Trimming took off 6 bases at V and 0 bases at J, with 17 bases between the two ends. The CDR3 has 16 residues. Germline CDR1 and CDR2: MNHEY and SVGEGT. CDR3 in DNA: TGTGCCAGCAGCCGGGACCGAACTCCTACTAACTATGGCTACACCTTC. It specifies CASSRDRTPTNYGYTF.

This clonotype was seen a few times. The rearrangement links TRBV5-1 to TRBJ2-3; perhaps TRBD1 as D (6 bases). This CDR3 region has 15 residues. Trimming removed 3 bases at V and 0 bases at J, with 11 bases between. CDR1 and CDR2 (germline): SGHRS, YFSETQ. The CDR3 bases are TGCGCCAGCAGCTCCGGACAGTTTAGCACAGATACGCAGTATTTT. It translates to CASSSGQFSTDTQYF.

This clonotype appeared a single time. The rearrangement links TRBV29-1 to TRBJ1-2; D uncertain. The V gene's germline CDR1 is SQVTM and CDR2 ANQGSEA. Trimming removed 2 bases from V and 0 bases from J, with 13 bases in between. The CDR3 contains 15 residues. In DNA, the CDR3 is TGCAGCGTTGAAAAGGACGGCGTATCTAACTATGGCTACACCTTC. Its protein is CSVEKDGVSNYGYTF.

This CDR3 is CSAPRTGARYEQFF. Written as DNA, the CDR3 is TGCAGTGCTCCTCGGACAGGGGCGCGCTATGAGCAGTTCTTC. The chain joins TRBV20-1 to TRBJ2-1, with TRBD1 matching 9 bases. The CDR3 is 14 amino acids. V gave up 5 bases and J gave up 8 bases; unmatched junction bases: 10. Per the germline V gene, CDR1 is DFQATT and CDR2 is SNEGSKA (reference sequence).

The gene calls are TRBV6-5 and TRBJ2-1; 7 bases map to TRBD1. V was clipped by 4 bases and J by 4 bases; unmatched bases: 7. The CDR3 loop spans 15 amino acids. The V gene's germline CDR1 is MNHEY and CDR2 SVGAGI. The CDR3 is CASSWEGGQYNEQFF. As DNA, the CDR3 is TGTGCCAGCAGTTGGGAAGGGGGCCAATACAATGAGCAGTTCTTC.

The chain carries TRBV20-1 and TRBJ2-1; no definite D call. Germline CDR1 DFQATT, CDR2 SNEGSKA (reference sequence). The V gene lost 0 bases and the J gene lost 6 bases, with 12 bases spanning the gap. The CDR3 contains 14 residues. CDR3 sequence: CSAREPRLRNEQFF. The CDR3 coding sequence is TGCAGTGCTAGAGAACCTAGGCTTCGCAATGAGCAGTTCTTC.

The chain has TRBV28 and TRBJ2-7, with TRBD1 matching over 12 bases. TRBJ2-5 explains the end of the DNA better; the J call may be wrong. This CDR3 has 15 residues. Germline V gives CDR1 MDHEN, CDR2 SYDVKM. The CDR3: CASGDRGPRQETQYF. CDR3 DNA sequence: TGTGCCAGCGGGGACAGGGGGCCTAGGCAAGAGACCCAGTACTTC.

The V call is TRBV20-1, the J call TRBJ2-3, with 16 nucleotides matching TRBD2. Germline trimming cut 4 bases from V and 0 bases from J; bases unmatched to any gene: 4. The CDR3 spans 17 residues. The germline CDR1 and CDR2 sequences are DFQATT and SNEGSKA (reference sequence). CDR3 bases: TGCAGTGCTACGGGACTAGCGGGGGGGACTAGCACAGATACGCAGTATTTT. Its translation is CSATGLAGGTSTDTQYF.

The CDR3 sequence: CASSTPTGLAFF. CDR3 bases: TGTGCCAGCAGCACCCCGACAGGGCTAGCTTTCTTT. This chain connects TRBV7-8 to TRBJ1-1, with 7 bases matching TRBD1. From germline, CDR1 is SGHVS and CDR2 FQNEAQ. With V trimmed by 5 bases and J by 10 bases, 7 bases remained unmatched. The CDR3 totals 12 residues.

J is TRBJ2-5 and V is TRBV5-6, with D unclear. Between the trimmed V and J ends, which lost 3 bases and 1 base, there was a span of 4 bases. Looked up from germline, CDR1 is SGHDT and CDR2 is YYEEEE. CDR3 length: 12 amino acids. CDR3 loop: CASSWRQETQYF. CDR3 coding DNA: TGTGCCAGCAGCTGGCGCCAAGAGACCCAGTACTTC.

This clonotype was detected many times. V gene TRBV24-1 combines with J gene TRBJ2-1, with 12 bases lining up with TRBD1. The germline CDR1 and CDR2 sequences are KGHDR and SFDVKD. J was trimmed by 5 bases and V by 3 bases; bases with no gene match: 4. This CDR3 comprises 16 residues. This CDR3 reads CATSDIRDRGHNEQFF. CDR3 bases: TGTGCCACCAGTGATATCCGGGACAGGGGGCACAATGAGCAGTTCTTC.

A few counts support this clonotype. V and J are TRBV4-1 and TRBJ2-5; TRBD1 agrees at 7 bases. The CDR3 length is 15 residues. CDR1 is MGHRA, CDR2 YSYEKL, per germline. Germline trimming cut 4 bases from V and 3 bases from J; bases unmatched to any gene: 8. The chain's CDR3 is CASSLVQGREETQYF. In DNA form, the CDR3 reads TGCGCCAGCAGCCTGGTACAGGGGCGGGAAGAGACCCAGTACTTC.

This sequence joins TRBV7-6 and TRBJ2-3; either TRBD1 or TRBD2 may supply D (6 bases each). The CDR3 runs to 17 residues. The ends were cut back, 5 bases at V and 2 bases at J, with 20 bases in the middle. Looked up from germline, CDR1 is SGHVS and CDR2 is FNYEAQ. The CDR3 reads CASSRGSGARLTDTQYF. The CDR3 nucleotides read TGTGCCAGCAGCCGCGGGTCGGGGGCCAGACTCACAGATACGCAGTATTTT.

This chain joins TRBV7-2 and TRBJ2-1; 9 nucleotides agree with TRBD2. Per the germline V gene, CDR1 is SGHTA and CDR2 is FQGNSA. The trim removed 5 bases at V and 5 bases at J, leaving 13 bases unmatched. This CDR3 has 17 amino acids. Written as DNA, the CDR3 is TGTGCCAGCAGCCCATTTGCGGGGGGGCCGGCGAACAATGAGCAGTTCTTC. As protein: CASSPFAGGPANNEQFF.

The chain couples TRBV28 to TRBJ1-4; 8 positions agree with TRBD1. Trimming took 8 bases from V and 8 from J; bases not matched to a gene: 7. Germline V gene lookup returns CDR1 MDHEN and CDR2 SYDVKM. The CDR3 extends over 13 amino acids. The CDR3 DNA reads TGTGCCAGCCAGGACAGGGTCGGAGAAAAACTGTTTTTT. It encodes CASQDRVGEKLFF.

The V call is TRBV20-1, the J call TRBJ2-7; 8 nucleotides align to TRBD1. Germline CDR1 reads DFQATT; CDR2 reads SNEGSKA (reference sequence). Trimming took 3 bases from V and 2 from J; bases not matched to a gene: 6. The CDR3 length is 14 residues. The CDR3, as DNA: TGCAGTGCTAGGGTCCAGGACAGGGCCTACGAGCAGTACTTC. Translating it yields CSARVQDRAYEQYF.

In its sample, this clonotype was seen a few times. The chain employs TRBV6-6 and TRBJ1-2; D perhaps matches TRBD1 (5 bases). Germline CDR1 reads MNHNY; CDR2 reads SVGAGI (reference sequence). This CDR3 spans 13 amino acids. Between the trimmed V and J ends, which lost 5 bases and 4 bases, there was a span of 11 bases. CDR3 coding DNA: TGTGCCAGCAGTGGCGGGGGTCCCTATGGCTACACCTTC. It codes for CASSGGGPYGYTF.

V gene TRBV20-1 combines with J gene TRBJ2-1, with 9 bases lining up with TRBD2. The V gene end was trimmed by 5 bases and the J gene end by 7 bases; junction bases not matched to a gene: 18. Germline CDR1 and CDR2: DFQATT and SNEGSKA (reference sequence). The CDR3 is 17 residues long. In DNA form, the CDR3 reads TGCAGTGCTCTTCTTAATTTAGCAGCGGGGGGTGCGAATGAGCAGTTCTTC. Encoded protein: CSALLNLAAGGANEQFF.

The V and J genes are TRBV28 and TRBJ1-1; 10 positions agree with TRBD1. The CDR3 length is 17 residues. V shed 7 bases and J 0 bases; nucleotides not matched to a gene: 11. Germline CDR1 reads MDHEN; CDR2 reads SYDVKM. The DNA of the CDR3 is TGTGCCAGCAACTACGGAGGGACAGGGGCTCTGAACACTGAAGCTTTCTTT. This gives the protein CASNYGGTGALNTEAFF.

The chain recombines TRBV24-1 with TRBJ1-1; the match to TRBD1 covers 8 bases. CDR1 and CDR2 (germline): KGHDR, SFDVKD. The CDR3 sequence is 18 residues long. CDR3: CGHQCRPHLTGDNTEAFF. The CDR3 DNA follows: TGTGGCCACCAGTGCCGGCCCCACCTGACAGGGGATAACACTGAAGCTTTCTTT.